The 23 T cell receptor beta chains presented below share a single source sample, sequenced in a study of control samples from healthy donors and cancer patients. Data came from immunoSEQ multiplex PCR; TCRdb stores just in-frame clones and leaves some out. The top ten clones hold about 1.2% of a sample with about 60,000 clones, over 75% of them seen once. Specimen: PBMCs. Receptors were obtained from a woman aged 45-59 years with colorectal cancer.

The chain employs TRBV19 and TRBJ1-5; 7 positions match TRBD1. Trimming cost V 5 bases and J 0 bases; bases outside gene matches: 4. Germline loops: CDR1 LNHDA, CDR2 SQIVND (reference sequence). The CDR3 sequence is 15 residues long. The DNA for the CDR3 is TGTGCCAGTAGTGACAGGGTCTATAGCAATCAGCCCCAGCATTTT. Protein product: CASSDRVYSNQPQHF.

The chain uses TRBV2 and TRBJ1-1; the D is unclear. The germline V gene encodes CDR1 SNHLY and CDR2 FYNNEI. V gave up 7 bases and J gave up 0 bases, with 12 bases separating them. The CDR3 spans 14 residues. Written as DNA, the CDR3 is TGTGCCAGCATTCGACCCCCCTTGAACACTGAAGCTTTCTTT. This gives the protein CASIRPPLNTEAFF.

The chain combines TRBV27 with TRBJ2-1; no reliable D call. The ends were cut back, 7 bases at V and 7 bases at J, with 17 bases in the middle. CDR1 and CDR2 (germline): MNHEY, SMNVEV (reference sequence). The length of the CDR3 is 14 residues. CDR3 residues: CASTTTRMGNEQFF. For the CDR3, the DNA is TGTGCCAGCACTACTACCCGGATGGGGAATGAGCAGTTCTTC.

This clone was observed once. The chain combines TRBV3-1 (or the pseudogene TRBV3-2) with TRBJ1-4, with D hard to call. Germline CDR1 and CDR2: LGHDT and YNNKEL (reference sequence). The CDR3 is 13 residues long. Trimming removed 4 bases from V and 8 bases from J, with 11 bases in between. The CDR3 region has the DNA TGTGCCAGCAGCCCACGGACGGGGGAAAAACTGTTTTTT. Translating it yields CASSPRTGEKLFF.

V gene TRBV5-1 combines with J gene TRBJ2-2, with 10 bases fitting TRBD2. Germline V gene lookup returns CDR1 SGHRS and CDR2 YFSETQ. V was clipped by 2 bases and J by 4 bases; unmatched bases: 2. The CDR3 spans 15 residues. The CDR3 loop is CASSFSGGTTGELFF. The CDR3 region has the DNA TGCGCCAGCAGCTTTAGCGGGGGGACCACCGGGGAGCTGTTTTTT.

This sequence joins TRBV2 and TRBJ1-1, with unresolved D. This CDR3 has 12 residues. Germline CDR1 is SNHLY and CDR2 is FYNNEI. V was pared by 4 bases and J by 6 bases, with 9 bases between. CDR3 sequence: CASSVAGAEAFF. CDR3 bases: TGTGCCAGCAGTGTAGCAGGAGCTGAAGCTTTCTTT.

The chain combines TRBV10-2 with TRBJ2-5; D possibly corresponds to TRBD1 (5 bases). Germline V gene sequence: CDR1 WSHSY, CDR2 SAAADI. V lost 0 bases and J lost 5, with 13 bases in between. CDR3 length: 15 amino acids. Written as DNA, the CDR3 is TGCGCCAGCAGTGAGTCTGGCAGGGTGTCGGAGACCCAGTACTTC. This encodes CASSESGRVSETQYF.

The chain employs TRBV30 and TRBJ1-1; 8 bases agree with TRBD1. Germline CDR1 and CDR2: GTSNPN and SVGIG (reference sequence). The CDR3 length is 13 residues. With V trimmed by 4 bases and J by 3 bases, 4 bases remained unmatched. CDR3 coding DNA: TGTGCCTGGACAGGGGGCTCTCACACTGAAGCTTTCTTT. This sequence encodes CAWTGGSHTEAFF.

V is TRBV6-1 and J is TRBJ1-2; D is perhaps TRBD1 (5 bases). CDR1 and CDR2 from the germline V gene are MNHNS and SASEGT. V was cut by 0 bases and J by 0 bases, with 8 bases left in between. This CDR3 is built from 15 residues. CDR3 loop: CASSEAGGANYGYTF. The DNA of the CDR3 is TGTGCCAGCAGTGAAGCTGGGGGGGCTAACTATGGCTACACCTTC.

The count of this clone is one. This sequence joins TRBV12-3 or TRBV12-4 and TRBJ2-3; the match to TRBD2 covers 7 bases. Unmatched junction bases numbered 4, after V lost 7 bases and J lost 6 bases. This CDR3 comprises 12 residues. The chain's CDR3 is CASKKLADTQYF. CDR3 DNA sequence: TGTGCCAGCAAAAAACTAGCGGATACGCAGTATTTT.

This chain joins TRBV19 and TRBJ2-1, with D possibly TRBD2 on 6 matching bases. V lost 4 bases and J 5 bases, leaving 9 bases between the germline ends. Germline-derived CDR1 and CDR2 are LNHDA and SQIVND (reference sequence). The CDR3 runs 13 residues. This CDR3 is CASSTAGDNEQFF. In nucleotides, the CDR3 is TGTGCCAGTAGTACAGCGGGTGACAATGAGCAGTTCTTC.

The rearrangement joins TRBV30 to TRBJ1-4; D gene uncertain. Trimming shortened V by 0 bases and J by 3 bases, and 11 bases separated the two germline ends. The CDR3 sequence is 15 residues long. Per the germline V gene, CDR1 is GTSNPN and CDR2 is SVGIG (reference sequence). CDR3 region: CAWSVRRRANEKLFF. Here the CDR3 DNA reads TGTGCCTGGAGTGTACGAAGGAGGGCTAATGAAAAACTGTTTTTT.

The J gene is TRBJ2-5, the V gene TRBV28, with 8 bases identical to TRBD1. This CDR3 contains 15 residues. Germline loops: CDR1 MDHEN, CDR2 SYDVKM. V was pared by 0 bases and J by 5 bases, with 5 bases of the junction left unmatched. CDR3: CASSLWGTGQETQYF. For the CDR3, the DNA is TGTGCCAGCAGTTTATGGGGGACAGGACAGGAGACCCAGTACTTC.

The CDR3 sequence: CAWSGSTEHAEAFF. The CDR3 bases are TGTGCCTGGAGTGGGTCGACAGAGCACGCTGAAGCTTTCTTT. This chain joins TRBV30 and TRBJ1-1, with a tentative D call TRBD1 (5 bases). CDR1 is GTSNPN and CDR2 is SVGIG in the germline V gene (reference sequence). Deletions cut 1 base from V and 6 bases from J, with 15 bases between. The CDR3 runs to 14 residues.

The chain carries TRBV19 and TRBJ2-7; perhaps TRBD1 as D (5 bases). This CDR3 is 15 amino acids long. The V and J ends lost 6 bases and 4 bases respectively, with 19 bases between them. Germline lookup yields CDR1 LNHDA and CDR2 SQIVND (reference sequence). In DNA, the CDR3 is TGTGCCAGTAGCACTTATCCGCAGGGATATTACGAGCAGTACTTC. Its protein is CASSTYPQGYYEQYF.

This chain links TRBV18 with TRBJ2-5; D possibly corresponds to TRBD1 (6 bases). The CDR3 extends over 13 amino acids. V shed 1 base and J shed 5 bases, with 8 bases lying between them. The germline CDR1 and CDR2 sequences are KGHSH and LQKENI. CDR3 sequence: CASSPQDRETQYF. Written as DNA, the CDR3 is TGTGCCAGCTCACCACAAGACAGGGAGACCCAGTACTTC.

The rearrangement uses TRBV4-1 and TRBJ2-7; the match to TRBD1 covers 9 bases. V was pared by 3 bases and J by 3 bases, with 6 bases of the junction left unmatched. The CDR3 runs to 15 residues. The V gene's germline CDR1 is MGHRA and CDR2 YSYEKL. CDR3 DNA sequence: TGCGCCAGCAGCCATGCCGGGACAGGGAACTACGAGCAGTACTTC. Amino acid sequence: CASSHAGTGNYEQYF.

The J gene is TRBJ1-1, the V gene TRBV3-1 (or the pseudogene TRBV3-2); D uncertain. This CDR3 spans 14 amino acids. The V end was cut by 2 bases, the J end by 3 bases, with 10 bases between. Germline V gives CDR1 LGHDT, CDR2 YNNKEL (reference sequence). In DNA, the CDR3 is TGTGCCAGCAGCCAAACACTGTTGGACACTGAAGCTTTCTTT. It translates to CASSQTLLDTEAFF.

CDR3 amino acids: CASSRSNGNTEAFF. As DNA, the CDR3 is TGTGCCAGCTCCCGCTCAAACGGGAACACTGAAGCTTTCTTT. The chain links TRBV18 to TRBJ1-1; no firm D call. The germline V gene has CDR1 KGHSH and CDR2 LQKENI. The CDR3 is 14 amino acids. With 6 bases removed from V and 1 base from J, the gap between germline ends came to 12 bases.

CDR3 bases: TGTGCCAGCAGCAATTCTGCGGCCGGAAACACCATATATTTT. Encoded protein: CASSNSAAGNTIYF. The chain joins TRBV7-6 to TRBJ1-3; the D is unclear. Between the trimmed V and J ends, which lost 5 bases and 4 bases, there was a span of 12 bases. This CDR3 is built from 14 residues. Germline V gene lookup returns CDR1 SGHVS and CDR2 FNYEAQ.

In the case of this clone: A read error may account for a junction end that differs from germline. The CDR3 loop reads CATSGPEGQLTF. CDR3 coding DNA: TGTGCCACCAGTGGTCCCGAGGGACAGCTAACCTTT. The gene calls are TRBV24-1 and TRBJ1-1, with 7 bases identical to TRBD1. CDR1 is KGHDR and CDR2 is SFDVKD in the germline V gene. This CDR3 has 12 residues.

The J gene is TRBJ2-7, the V gene TRBV3-1 (or the pseudogene TRBV3-2), with D perhaps given as TRBD1 or TRBD2 (5 bases each). The CDR3 length is 14 residues. Germline CDR1 reads LGHDT; CDR2 reads YNNKEL (reference sequence). V lost 4 bases to trimming and J lost 1 base, with 11 bases between them. The CDR3 loop is CASSPRDGSYEQYF. The CDR3 DNA follows: TGTGCCAGCAGCCCCCGGGACGGTTCCTACGAGCAGTACTTC.

The CDR3 sequence: CATSPGTANSPLHF. The CDR3 coding sequence is TGTGCCACCAGTCCCGGGACTGCAAATTCACCCCTCCACTTT. The rearrangement joins TRBV24-1 to TRBJ1-6; weak D call: TRBD1 (5 bases). Germline assignment: CDR1 KGHDR and CDR2 SFDVKD. V lost 6 bases, J lost 7 bases, and 12 bases lay in between. This CDR3 is 14 amino acids long.